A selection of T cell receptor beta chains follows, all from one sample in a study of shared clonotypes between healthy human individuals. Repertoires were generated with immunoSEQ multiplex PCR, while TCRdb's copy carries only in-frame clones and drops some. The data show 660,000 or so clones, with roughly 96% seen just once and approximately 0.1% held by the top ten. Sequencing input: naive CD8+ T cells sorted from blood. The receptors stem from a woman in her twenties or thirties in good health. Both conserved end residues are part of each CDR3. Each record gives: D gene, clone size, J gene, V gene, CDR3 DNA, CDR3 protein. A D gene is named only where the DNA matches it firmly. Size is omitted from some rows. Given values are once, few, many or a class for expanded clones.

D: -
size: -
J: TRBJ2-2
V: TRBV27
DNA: TGTGCCAGCAAACGTAACACCGGGGAGCTGTTTTTT
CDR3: CASKRNTGELFF

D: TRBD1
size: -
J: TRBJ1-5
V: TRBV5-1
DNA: TGCGCCAGCAGCTGGACAGGGGAAGGTGGAGGCAATCAGCCCCAGCATTTT
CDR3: CASSWTGEGGGNQPQHF

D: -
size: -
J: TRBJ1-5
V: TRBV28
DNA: TGTGCCAGCAGGGTAATTTCTTCGGGACAGCCCCAGCATTTT
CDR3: CASRVISSGQPQHF

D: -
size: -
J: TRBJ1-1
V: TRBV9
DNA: TGTGCCAGCAGCGTAGGGGCAGCAAGTGAAGCTTTCTTT
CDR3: CASSVGAASEAFF

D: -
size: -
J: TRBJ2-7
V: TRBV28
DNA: TGTGCCAGCAGTTGGTCCGGGGGCCCTTACGAGCAGTACTTC
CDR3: CASSWSGGPYEQYF

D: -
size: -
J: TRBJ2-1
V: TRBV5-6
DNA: TGTGCCAGCAGCTCAACACGGGAGACGTACAATGAGCAGTTCTTC
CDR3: CASSSTRETYNEQFF

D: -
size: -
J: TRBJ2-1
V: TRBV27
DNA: TGTGCCAGCAGATTAGGCTCCTACAATGAGCAGTTCTTC
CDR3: CASRLGSYNEQFF

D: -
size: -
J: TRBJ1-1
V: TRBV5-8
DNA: TGTGCCAGCAGTTTCCAACCCATGAACACTGAAGCTTTCTTT
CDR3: CASSFQPMNTEAFF

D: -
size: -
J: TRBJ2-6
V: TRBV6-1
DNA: TGTGCCAGCAGTGAAGAGGACACCCTTCAGGGGGCCAACGTCCTGACTTTC
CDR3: CASSEEDTLQGANVLTF

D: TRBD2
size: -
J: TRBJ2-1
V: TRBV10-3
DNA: TGTGCCATCAATAACGGGACTAGAGGGAATGAGCAGTTCTTC
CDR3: CAINNGTRGNEQFF

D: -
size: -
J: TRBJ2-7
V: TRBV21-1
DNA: TGTGCCAGCAGCAAAGGGGATACGGCGGGAGATAACTCCTACGAGCAGTACTTC
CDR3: CASSKGDTAGDNSYEQYF

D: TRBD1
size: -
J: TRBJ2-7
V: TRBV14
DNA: TGTGCCAGCAGCCAAGTGGGGTCGACAGGGTCGGGTTGGTTCGGCTACGAGCAGTACTTC
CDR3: CASSQVGSTGSGWFGYEQYF

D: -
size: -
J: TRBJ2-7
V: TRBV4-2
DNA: TGTGCCAGCAGCCAAGGGCGGGACCCGGTCTACGAGCAGTACTTC
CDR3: CASSQGRDPVYEQYF

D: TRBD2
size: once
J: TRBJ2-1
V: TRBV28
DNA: TGTGCCAGCAGGCCTTGGACTAGCGGGAGCTACAATGAGCAGTTCTTC
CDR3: CASRPWTSGSYNEQFF

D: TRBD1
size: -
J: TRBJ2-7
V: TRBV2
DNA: TGTGCCAGCACCTCGGCCGGGACAGGGACCTACGAGCAGTACTTC
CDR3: CASTSAGTGTYEQYF

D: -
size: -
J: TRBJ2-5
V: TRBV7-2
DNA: TGTGCCAGCAGACCCGGCGTGGGGGTCCAGGAGACCCAGTACTTC
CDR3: CASRPGVGVQETQYF

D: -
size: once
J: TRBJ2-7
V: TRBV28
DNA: TGTGCCAGCAGTAGCATGGGAGAGCAGTACTTC
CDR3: CASSSMGEQYF

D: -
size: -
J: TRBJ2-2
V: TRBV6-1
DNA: TGTGCCAGCAGTGATACCGCCGGGACTACCGGGGAGCTGTTTTTT
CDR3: CASSDTAGTTGELFF

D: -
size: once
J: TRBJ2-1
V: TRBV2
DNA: TGTGCCAGCAAAGCAAATGAGCAGTTCTTC
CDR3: CASKANEQFF

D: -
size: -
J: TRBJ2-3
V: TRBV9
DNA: TGTGCCAGCAGTTTCGGCGGCGGATCAGATACGCAGTATTTT
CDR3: CASSFGGGSDTQYF

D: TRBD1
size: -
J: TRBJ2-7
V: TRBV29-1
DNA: TGCAGCGTTGAGGAGCCGGGACAGGGGGCCGAGCAGTACTTC
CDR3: CSVEEPGQGAEQYF

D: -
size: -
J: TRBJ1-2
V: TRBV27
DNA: TGTGCCAGCAGTTTATCTCCACTATCGCTCTGGGGCTACACCTTC
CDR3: CASSLSPLSLWGYTF

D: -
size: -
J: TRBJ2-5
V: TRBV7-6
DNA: TGTGCCAGCAGCTTAGAGGGATTGGTCCTGTTCCAAGAGACCCAGTACTTC
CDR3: CASSLEGLVLFQETQYF

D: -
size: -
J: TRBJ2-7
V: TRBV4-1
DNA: TGCGCCAGCAGCCAAGGGACTGGGATCTACGAGCAGTACTTC
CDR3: CASSQGTGIYEQYF

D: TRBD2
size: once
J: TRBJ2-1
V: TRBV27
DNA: TGTGCCAGCAGGACTAGCGGATATCACAATGAGCAGTTCTTC
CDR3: CASRTSGYHNEQFF

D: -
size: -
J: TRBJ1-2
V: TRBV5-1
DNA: TGCGCCAGCAGCTCGCTCCAGGGAACTAACTATGGCTACACCTTC
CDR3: CASSSLQGTNYGYTF

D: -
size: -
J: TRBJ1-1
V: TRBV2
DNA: TGTGCCAGCAGTGATTTTAGGCAGAACACTGAAGCTTTCTTT
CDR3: CASSDFRQNTEAFF

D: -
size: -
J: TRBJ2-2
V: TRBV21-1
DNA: TGTGCCAGCAGCGAGGACAGGGCGAACACCGGGGAGCTGTTTTTT
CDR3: CASSEDRANTGELFF

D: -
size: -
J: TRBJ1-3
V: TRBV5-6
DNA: TGTGCCAGCAGCGCCATTGGAAACACCATATATTTT
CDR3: CASSAIGNTIYF

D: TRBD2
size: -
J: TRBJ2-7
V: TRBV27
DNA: TGTGCCAGCAGTTTAGCTAGCGGAGTCGAGCAGTACTTC
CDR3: CASSLASGVEQYF

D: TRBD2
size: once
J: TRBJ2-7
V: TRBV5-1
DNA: TGCGCCAGCAGCTGGTATAGCGGGGACTACGAGCAGTACTTC
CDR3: CASSWYSGDYEQYF

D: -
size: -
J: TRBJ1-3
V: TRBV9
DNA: TGTGCCAGCAGCCTCGGGGGAAACACCATATATTTT
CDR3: CASSLGGNTIYF

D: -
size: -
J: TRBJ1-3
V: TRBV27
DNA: TGTGCCAGCAGGTCGGGGAGGACTGGAAACACCATATATTTT
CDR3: CASRSGRTGNTIYF

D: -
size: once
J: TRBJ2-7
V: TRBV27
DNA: TGTGCCAGCAGTTTAAGTCGTTGGGTGGAACGGTACGAGCAGTACTTC
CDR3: CASSLSRWVERYEQYF

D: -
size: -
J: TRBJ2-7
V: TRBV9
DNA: TGTGCCAGCAGCGTATCCCCCTACGAGCAGTACTTC
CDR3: CASSVSPYEQYF

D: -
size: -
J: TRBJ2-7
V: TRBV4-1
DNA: TGCGCCAGCAGCCAAGGTATAGGCTACGAGCAGTACTTC
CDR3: CASSQGIGYEQYF

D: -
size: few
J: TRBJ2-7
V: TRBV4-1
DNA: TGCGCCAGCAGCCCACAGGGCTCCTACGAGCAGTACTTC
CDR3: CASSPQGSYEQYF

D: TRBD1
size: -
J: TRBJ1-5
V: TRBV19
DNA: TGTGCCAGTAGAGTAGATCAGGGGGTCAATCAGCCCCAGCATTTT
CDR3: CASRVDQGVNQPQHF

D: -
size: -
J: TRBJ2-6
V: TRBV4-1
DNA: TGCGCCAGCAGCCAACCAGACGGTCCGGGGGCCAACGTCCTGACTTTC
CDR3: CASSQPDGPGANVLTF

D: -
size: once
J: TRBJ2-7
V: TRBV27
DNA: TGTGCCAGCAGTTTATCACCTGACTACGAGCAGTACTTC
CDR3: CASSLSPDYEQYF

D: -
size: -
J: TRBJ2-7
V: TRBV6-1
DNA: TGTGCCAGCAGTGAAAACGAGCAGTACTTC
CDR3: CASSENEQYF

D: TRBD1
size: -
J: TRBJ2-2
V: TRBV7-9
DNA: TGTGCCAGCAGCCGGGACAGGGAAACCGGGGAGCTGTTTTTT
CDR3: CASSRDRETGELFF

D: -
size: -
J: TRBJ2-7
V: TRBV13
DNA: TGTGCCAGCAGCTTAGGGAGATCCTACGAGCAGTACTTC
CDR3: CASSLGRSYEQYF

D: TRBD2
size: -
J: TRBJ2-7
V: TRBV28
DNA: TGTGCCAGCAGTGCTGGACTAGCGGGTTACGAGCAGTACTTC
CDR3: CASSAGLAGYEQYF

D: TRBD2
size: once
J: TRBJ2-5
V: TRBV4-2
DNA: TGTGCCAGCAGCCAGGTACTAGCGGGAGAGGAGGAGACCCAGTACTTC
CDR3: CASSQVLAGEEETQYF

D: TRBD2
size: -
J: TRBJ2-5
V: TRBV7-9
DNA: TGTGCCAGCAGTACTTACGGGATAGTGGGGCGGGAGCTGGTCGAGACCCAGTACTTC
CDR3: CASSTYGIVGRELVETQYF

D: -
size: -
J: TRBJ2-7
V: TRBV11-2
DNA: TGTGCCAGCGGCTCGGAAGTTCCGGTTGTTGACGAGCAGTACTTC
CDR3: CASGSEVPVVDEQYF